The present T cell receptor beta chain was sequenced within a study of blood T cell repertoires in COVID-19. Study in general: Specimens from acute and convalescent COVID-19 originated in the United States, Italy and Spain. PBMCs, B-cell-depleted T cells, or T cells provided the cDNA or gDNA that made up the material.

Original analysis: Reference gene primer amplification gave estimated nucleated cell counts. Clones were sequenced by immunoSEQ multiplex PCR, and TCRdb holds only the in-frame ones, with some missing. The V and J calls and the clone size are those of that table, but D and trimming were determined from the DNA. The data contain about 120,000 clones, 75% to 80% of them singletons. The germline V gene encodes CDR1 SGHNT and CDR2 YENEEA. Trimming took 5 bases from V and 1 from J, leaving 16 bases between them. The CDR3 length is 16 residues. Specimen: peripheral blood. The genes are TRBV11-3 and TRBJ2-3, with D perhaps TRBD2 (6 bases). The TCR was taken from a human donor in a cohort sampled during active COVID-19. The CDR3 here is CASSGPPGDGTDTQYF. The DNA for the CDR3 is TGTGCCAGCAGCGGCCCTCCGGGGGACGGCACAGATACGCAGTATTTT.